This T cell receptor beta chain was recorded in a study of shared clonotypes between healthy human individuals. With 2 bases clipped from V and 2 bases from J, the junction kept 8 bases outside the gene matches. The CDR3 is 16 residues long. Germline assignment: CDR1 SGHNT and CDR2 YYREEE (reference sequence). Deep was the level used in running the assay. Assay used: immunoSEQ multiplex PCR; TCRdb lists only in-frame clones, some missing. Of 2 million to 2.5 million clones listed, 90% to 96% were seen once; the top ten hold roughly 0.13%. The clonotype was recovered from a man younger than 35 in good health. The chain joins TRBV5-4 to TRBJ2-3; 7 nucleotides match TRBD2. Sequenced input: naive CD4+ T cells sorted from blood. The subset here: CD45RA+ positively selected. The chain's CDR3 is CASSFEGREITDTQYF. For the CDR3, the DNA is TGTGCCAGCAGCTTTGAGGGGCGGGAGATCACAGATACGCAGTATTTT.